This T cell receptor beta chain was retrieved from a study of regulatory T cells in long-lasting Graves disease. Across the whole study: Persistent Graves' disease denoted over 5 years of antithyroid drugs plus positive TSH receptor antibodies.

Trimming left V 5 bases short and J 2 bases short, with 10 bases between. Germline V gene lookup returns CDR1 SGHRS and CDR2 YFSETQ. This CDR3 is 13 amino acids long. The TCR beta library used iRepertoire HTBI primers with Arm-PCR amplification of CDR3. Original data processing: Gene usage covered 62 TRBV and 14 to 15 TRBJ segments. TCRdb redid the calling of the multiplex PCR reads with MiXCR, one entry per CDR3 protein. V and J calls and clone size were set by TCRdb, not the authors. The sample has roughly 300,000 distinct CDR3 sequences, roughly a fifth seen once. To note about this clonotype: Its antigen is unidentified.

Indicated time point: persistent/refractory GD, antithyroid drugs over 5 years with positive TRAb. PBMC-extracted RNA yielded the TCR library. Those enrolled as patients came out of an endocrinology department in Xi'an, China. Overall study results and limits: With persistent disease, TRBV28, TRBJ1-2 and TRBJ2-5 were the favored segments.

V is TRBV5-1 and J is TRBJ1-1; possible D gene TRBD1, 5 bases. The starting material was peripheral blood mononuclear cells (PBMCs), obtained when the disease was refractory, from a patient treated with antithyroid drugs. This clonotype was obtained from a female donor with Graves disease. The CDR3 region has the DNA TGCGCCAGCAGTGAGACAGATAACACTGAAGCTTTCTTT. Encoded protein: CASSETDNTEAFF.